This T cell receptor (beta chain) was found in a study of CD8 T cells in Susac syndrome (dated by TCRdb to about 2019). With regard to the full study: Repertoire sequencing was used to test whether CD8+ T cell activation and differentiation in Susac syndrome was antigen driven. Clonality of the CD8+ T cell repertoire was compared between about a dozen healthy donors, approximately 14 Susac syndrome patients and about 15 multiple sclerosis patients. General conclusions and limits of the study: The study acknowledged that relatively few individuals were included in the TCR sequencing and HLA analysis.

High-throughput TCR beta sequencing profiled peripheral blood CD8+ and CD4+ T cells from healthy donors, Susac syndrome patients and multiple sclerosis patients. The multiple sclerosis controls were treatment-naive patients whose relapsing-remitting disease, either stable or active, fulfilled the revised McDonald criteria. CD8+ TEMRA cells were enriched by FACS, while bulk CD8+ and CD4+ T cells were purified by magnetic negative isolation. Blood was collected in EDTA tubes and processed within 24 hours, with PBMCs isolated through density gradient centrifugation. PBMCs intended for TCR sequencing were cryopreserved in liquid nitrogen and were subsequently thawed in a 37 degrees C water bath. The sorted or isolated CD4+, CD8+ and CD8+ TEMRA cells had a purity of 90% or higher. CDR1 and CDR2, looked up from the germline V gene (reference sequence), are DFQATT and SNEGSKA. From the cysteine up to the phenylalanine, the CDR3 has a length of 14 residues. The retained sequence is limited to the CDR3, 42 bases, with the frame set at the first base. Unmatched junction bases come to 4, with V trimmed by 3 bases and J by 0 bases.

RNA was extracted using the RNeasy kit, and roughly 0.45 to 1 microgram was reverse transcribed with random hexamers. TCR beta CDR3 regions were amplified with the immunoSEQ multiplex PCR assay covering 54 Vbeta and 13 Jbeta segments. PCR amplification bias was corrected by using a synthetic template baseline for primer optimization and computational correction. From the authors' description of their analysis: Only productive sequences were kept, with reads annotated to V, D and J genes according to IMGT and analyzed in immunoSEQ Analyzer. To calculate clonality, Shannon entropy was normalized by log2 of the number of productive unique sequences and then subtracted from one. For each patient and control, public and private clones were evaluated among the 100 most prevalent clones. A clone was defined as Susac-specific if it was absent from the healthy and MS cohorts, from roughly 1,000 published viral clones and from other ImmuneACCESS disease sequences. TCRdb took the public reads, trimmed them with fastp at Q25, ran MiXCR for clone calling and kept in-frame beta chains. Rows with a matching CDR3 protein are joined into one entry that keeps the most common DNA and genes. V and J calls and clone size were set by TCRdb, not the authors. Present in this sample are around 140,000 distinct CDR3 sequences, approximately 79% of which were seen just once. In total, the top ten clones hold 0.51% of the sample.

Details on this clonotype: The antigen it binds to is not known. Per-base quality was not reported, and no clone a single base away is much larger than it.

The TCR comes from a human donor with multiple sclerosis. Sample: CD8+ T cells from PBMCs. The chain couples TRBV20-1 to TRBJ1-2, with TRBD1 matching 7 junction bases. The CDR3: CSASGTESNYGYTF. In nucleotide form, the sequence is TGCAGTGCTAGCGGGACAGAGTCTAACTATGGCTACACCTTC.